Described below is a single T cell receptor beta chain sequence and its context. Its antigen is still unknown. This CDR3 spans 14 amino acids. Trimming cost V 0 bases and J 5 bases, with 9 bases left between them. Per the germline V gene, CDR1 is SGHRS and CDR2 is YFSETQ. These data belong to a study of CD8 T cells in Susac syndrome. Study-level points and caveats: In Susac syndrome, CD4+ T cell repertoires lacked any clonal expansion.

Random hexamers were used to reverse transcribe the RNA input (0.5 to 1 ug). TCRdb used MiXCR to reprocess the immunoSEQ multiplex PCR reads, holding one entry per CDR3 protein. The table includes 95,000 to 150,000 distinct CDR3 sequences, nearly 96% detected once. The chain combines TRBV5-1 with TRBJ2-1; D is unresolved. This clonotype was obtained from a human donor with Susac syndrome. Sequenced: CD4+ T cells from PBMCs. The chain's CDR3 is CASSLVVSNNEQFF. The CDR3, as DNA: TGCGCCAGCAGCTTGGTTGTTAGCAACAATGAGCAGTTCTTC.